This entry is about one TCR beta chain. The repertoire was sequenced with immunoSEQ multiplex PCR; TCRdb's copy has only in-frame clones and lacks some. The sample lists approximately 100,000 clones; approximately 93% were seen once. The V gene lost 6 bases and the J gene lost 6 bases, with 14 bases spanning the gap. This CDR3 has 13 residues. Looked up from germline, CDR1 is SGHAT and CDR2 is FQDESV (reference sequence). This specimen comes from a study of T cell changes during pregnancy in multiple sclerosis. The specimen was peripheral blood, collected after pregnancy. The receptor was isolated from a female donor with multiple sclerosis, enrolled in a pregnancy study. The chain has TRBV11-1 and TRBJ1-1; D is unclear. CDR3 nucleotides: TGTGCCAGCAGTCCGTCCCCCCTTTCTGAAGCTTTCTTT. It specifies CASSPSPLSEAFF.